The rows below give T cell receptor beta chains drawn from one sample of a study of CD8+ T cells in alopecia areata. Here immunoSEQ multiplex PCR was the method, and the copy in TCRdb shows in-frame clones only, minus some. Here the sample spans more than 150,000 clones, about 51% being singletons. Sequenced here: CD8+ T cells sorted from blood, sampled at roughly week 53, from a patient treated with tofacitinib. The receptors stem from a human donor with alopecia areata. Both conserved end residues are part of each CDR3. Clone size appears in some rows only: once, few, many, or a class for an expanded clone.

v_call: TRBV6-5; clone_size: -; j_call: TRBJ2-7; cdr3_aa: CASRPIGQLNYEQYF
v_call: TRBV27; clone_size: -; j_call: TRBJ2-2; cdr3_aa: CASSIGGGPPGELFF
v_call: TRBV19; clone_size: few; j_call: TRBJ1-6; cdr3_aa: CASSPSGISPLHF
v_call: TRBV7-9; clone_size: few; j_call: TRBJ1-6; cdr3_aa: CASSLAQGLPLHF
v_call: TRBV30; clone_size: few; j_call: TRBJ2-2; cdr3_aa: CAWRRQGAGELFF
v_call: TRBV18; clone_size: few; j_call: TRBJ2-2; cdr3_aa: CASSPRLGTNTGELFF
v_call: TRBV18; clone_size: -; j_call: TRBJ1-3; cdr3_aa: CASSIPGQIFSGNTIYF
v_call: TRBV25-1; clone_size: -; j_call: TRBJ2-2; cdr3_aa: CASSDRGPGELFF
v_call: TRBV7-2; clone_size: few; j_call: TRBJ2-3; cdr3_aa: CASSLAGGTNTQYF
v_call: TRBV29-1; clone_size: few; j_call: TRBJ2-1; cdr3_aa: CSVLAGGPYKFF
v_call: TRBV13; clone_size: -; j_call: TRBJ1-1; cdr3_aa: CASSVEGQGGVNTEAFF
v_call: TRBV29-1; clone_size: -; j_call: TRBJ1-1; cdr3_aa: CSVEKGDTEAFF
v_call: TRBV20-1; clone_size: -; j_call: TRBJ2-5; cdr3_aa: CSAPDKRAQYF
v_call: TRBV2; clone_size: -; j_call: TRBJ2-7; cdr3_aa: CASGLTGDSYEQYF
v_call: TRBV30; clone_size: -; j_call: TRBJ2-3; cdr3_aa: CAWSVAPRGTDTQYF
v_call: TRBV7-9; clone_size: few; j_call: TRBJ2-7; cdr3_aa: CASSRKGQGYEQYF
v_call: TRBV19; clone_size: -; j_call: TRBJ1-2; cdr3_aa: CASSIDLRDRIYGYTF
v_call: TRBV29-1; clone_size: -; j_call: TRBJ1-2; cdr3_aa: CSLSPPGNYGYTF
v_call: TRBV30; clone_size: -; j_call: TRBJ2-1; cdr3_aa: CAWYLAGGPDEQFF
v_call: TRBV5-4; clone_size: -; j_call: TRBJ2-5; cdr3_aa: CASSSVPETQYF
v_call: TRBV6-5; clone_size: -; j_call: TRBJ2-5; cdr3_aa: CASSYLGQETQYF
v_call: TRBV30; clone_size: few; j_call: TRBJ2-7; cdr3_aa: CAWSAIRGYSSYEQYF
v_call: TRBV29-1; clone_size: few; j_call: TRBJ1-1; cdr3_aa: CSDFARGTEAFF
v_call: TRBV29-1; clone_size: -; j_call: TRBJ1-2; cdr3_aa: CSVGGRLNYGYTF
v_call: TRBV29-1; clone_size: few; j_call: TRBJ1-4; cdr3_aa: CSVRDTANEKLFF
v_call: TRBV6-1; clone_size: -; j_call: TRBJ2-2; cdr3_aa: CASREGAGPGELFF
v_call: TRBV7-9; clone_size: -; j_call: TRBJ1-2; cdr3_aa: CASSDPGGYTF
v_call: TRBV13; clone_size: -; j_call: TRBJ1-1; cdr3_aa: CASSLVPGSGMTEAFF
v_call: TRBV7-9; clone_size: once; j_call: TRBJ2-5; cdr3_aa: CASSLRVQETQYF
v_call: TRBV5-1; clone_size: few; j_call: TRBJ2-7; cdr3_aa: CASSSDSYEQYF
v_call: TRBV11-3; clone_size: -; j_call: TRBJ1-2; cdr3_aa: CASSLAIPVNYGYTF
v_call: TRBV13; clone_size: few; j_call: TRBJ2-2; cdr3_aa: CASSSSNSNTGELFF
v_call: TRBV2; clone_size: once; j_call: TRBJ1-2; cdr3_aa: CASSGQGFNYGYTF
v_call: TRBV14; clone_size: -; j_call: TRBJ1-1; cdr3_aa: CASSHQGDTEAFF
v_call: TRBV27; clone_size: -; j_call: TRBJ2-5; cdr3_aa: CASSLSGYMGETQYF
v_call: TRBV27; clone_size: -; j_call: TRBJ2-2; cdr3_aa: CASSFGGIANTGELFF
v_call: TRBV5-1; clone_size: -; j_call: TRBJ1-6; cdr3_aa: CASSYYQGTNSPLHF
v_call: TRBV9; clone_size: -; j_call: TRBJ2-1; cdr3_aa: CASSERRGPYNEQFF
v_call: TRBV7-6; clone_size: once; j_call: TRBJ2-7; cdr3_aa: CASSSEYSYEQYF
v_call: TRBV5-1; clone_size: -; j_call: TRBJ2-2; cdr3_aa: CASSLTGARKYTGELFF
v_call: TRBV29-1; clone_size: few; j_call: TRBJ2-3; cdr3_aa: CSVMTSGTDTQYF
v_call: TRBV29-1; clone_size: -; j_call: TRBJ1-2; cdr3_aa: CSVEGHRLNYGYTF
v_call: TRBV7-9; clone_size: -; j_call: TRBJ1-2; cdr3_aa: CASTPARNYGYTF
v_call: TRBV6-5; clone_size: once; j_call: TRBJ2-7; cdr3_aa: CASSPGSGSSYEQYF
v_call: TRBV7-2; clone_size: -; j_call: TRBJ2-1; cdr3_aa: CASSLVYEQFF
v_call: TRBV30; clone_size: -; j_call: TRBJ1-5; cdr3_aa: CAWSVDTGNQPQHF
v_call: TRBV5-1; clone_size: few; j_call: TRBJ2-4; cdr3_aa: CASSLGSEQNIQYF
v_call: TRBV6-5; clone_size: many; j_call: TRBJ2-7; cdr3_aa: CASSYGASGSYEQYF
v_call: TRBV27; clone_size: few; j_call: TRBJ2-3; cdr3_aa: CASSPGLSSTDTQYF